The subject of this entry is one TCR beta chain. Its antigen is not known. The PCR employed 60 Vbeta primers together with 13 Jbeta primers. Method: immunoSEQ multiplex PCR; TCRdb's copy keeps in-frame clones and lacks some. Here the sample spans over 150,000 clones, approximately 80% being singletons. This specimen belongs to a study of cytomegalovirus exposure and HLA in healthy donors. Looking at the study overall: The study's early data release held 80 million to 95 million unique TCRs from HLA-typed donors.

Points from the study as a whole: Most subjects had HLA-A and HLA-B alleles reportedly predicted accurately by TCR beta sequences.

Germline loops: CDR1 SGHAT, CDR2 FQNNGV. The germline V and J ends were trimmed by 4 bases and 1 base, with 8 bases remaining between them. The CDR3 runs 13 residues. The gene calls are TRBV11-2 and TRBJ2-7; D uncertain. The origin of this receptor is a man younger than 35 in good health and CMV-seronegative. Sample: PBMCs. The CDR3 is CASSSETSYEQYF. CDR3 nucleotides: TGTGCCAGCAGCTCGGAGACGTCCTACGAGCAGTACTTC.